Listed here are 27 T cell receptor beta chains from one sample, sequenced in a study of T cells in Graves' hyperthyroidism and ophthalmopathy. There were TCR beta CDR3 regions amplified from RNA transcripts. The HTBI primer set was used in a first-round RT-PCR of the TCR CDR3. TCRdb reanalysed the multiplex PCR reads using MiXCR and keeps one entry per CDR3 protein. The table has about 530,000 distinct CDR3 sequences, 17% seen once. The sequenced material came from blood. The receptors were gathered from a woman under 30 with Graves' ophthalmopathy.

This clonotype was recorded at least ten times. CDR3 amino acids: CASSLSFAGHMNTEAFF. The DNA of the CDR3 is TGTGCCAGCAGTTTATCCTTTGCGGGACATATGAACACTGAAGCTTTCTTT. This chain uses TRBV28 with TRBJ1-1, with D perhaps TRBD1 (6 bases). Germline V gene sequence: CDR1 MDHEN, CDR2 SYDVKM. V was trimmed by 1 base and J by 0 bases, leaving 15 bases between them. The CDR3 is made up of 17 amino acids.

The J gene is TRBJ2-5, the V gene TRBV7-3, with no clear D. CDR1 SGHTA and CDR2 FQGTGA come from the germline V gene. The CDR3 covers 14 residues. V gave up 5 bases and J gave up 10 bases, with 20 bases separating them. CDR3 nucleotide sequence: TGTGCCAGCAGCAAATCCGGCCGCCAAGAGGACCAGTACTTC. It yields the protein CASSKSGRQEDQYF.

This clonotype was picked up many times. J is TRBJ1-6 and V is TRBV9; tentatively, D is TRBD1 (5 bases). With 4 bases removed from V and 0 bases from J, the gap between germline ends came to 8 bases. This CDR3 has 15 residues. The germline gives CDR1 SGDLS, CDR2 YYNGEE. The CDR3 sequence: CASSKDSSYNSPLHF. The CDR3 bases are TGTGCCAGCAGCAAAGACAGCTCCTATAATTCACCCCTCCACTTT. The whole variable domain, filled in from reference TRBV9 and TRBJ1-6, reads DSGVTQTPKHLITATGQRVTLRCSPRSGDLSVYWYQQSLDQGLQFLIQYYNGEERAKGNILERFSAQQFPDLHSELNLSSLELGDSALYFCASSKDSSYNSPLHFGNGTRLTVT.

This clonotype was counted ten times or more. The rearrangement joins TRBV27 to TRBJ2-5; 9 bases match TRBD2. The junction had 5 bases not matched to a gene; V was cut back by 1 base and J by 5 bases. In germline, CDR1 is MNHEY, CDR2 SMNVEV (reference sequence). The CDR3 sequence is 15 residues long. Written as DNA, the CDR3 is TGTGCCAGCAGTTTATTAGCGGGAGACAGGGAGACCCAGTACTTC. Translated: CASSLLAGDRETQYF.

This clonotype was seen at least ten times. The V gene is TRBV2, the J gene TRBJ2-1; D is perhaps TRBD2 (5 bases). Between the trimmed V and J ends, which lost 10 bases and 5 bases, there was a span of 15 bases. Germline CDR1 reads SNHLY; CDR2 reads FYNNEI. This CDR3 contains 13 residues. The CDR3 bases are TGTGCCACCAAGTGGACTGCCGACAATGAGCAGTTCTTC. It codes for CATKWTADNEQFF. Full variable domain (rest looked up from reference TRBV2 and TRBJ2-1): EPEVTQTPSHQVTQMGQEVILRCVPISNHLYFYWYRQILGQKVEFLVSFYNNEISEKSEIFDDQFSVERPDGSNFTLKIRSTKLEDSAMYFCATKWTADNEQFFGPGTRLTVL.

This clonotype was detected only a few times. The chain is built from TRBV7-6 and TRBJ2-3; D ambiguous. Germline CDR1 reads SGHVS; CDR2 reads FNYEAQ. The CDR3 runs to 14 residues. V lost 0 bases to trimming and J lost 5 bases, with 9 bases between them. CDR3 bases: TGTGCCAGCAGCTTAGCGCCGACCGGAGATACGCAGTATTTT. It codes for CASSLAPTGDTQYF.

This clonotype was counted ten times or more. The chain has TRBV18 and TRBJ1-1; TRBD1 aligns across 7 bases. The CDR3 totals 15 residues. V trimming: 3 bases; J trimming: 4 bases; junction bases outside the gene matches: 8. Germline V gives CDR1 KGHSH, CDR2 LQKENI. CDR3 DNA sequence: TGTGCCAGCTCACCGACATTGTCAGGGGGCACTGAAGCTTTCTTT. Protein: CASSPTLSGGTEAFF.

There are many counts of this clonotype. The V and J genes are TRBV11-2 and TRBJ2-7; perhaps D is TRBD1 or TRBD2 (5 bases each). V shed 2 bases and J shed 7 bases, with 9 bases lying between them. The CDR3 covers 12 residues. From germline, CDR1 is SGHAT and CDR2 FQNNGV. The chain's CDR3 is CASSLSWGEQYF. CDR3 nucleotides: TGTGCCAGCAGCTTAAGCTGGGGGGAGCAGTACTTC.

This clonotype was seen ten or more times. The chain uses TRBV3-1 and TRBJ2-3, with TRBD2 identical over 11 bases. This CDR3 spans 17 amino acids. Trimming removed 4 bases from V and 1 base from J; junction bases left unmatched: 7. Germline V lookup: CDR1 LGHDT, CDR2 YNNKEL (reference sequence). The CDR3 loop reads CASSPGSGRAGTDTQYF. The DNA for the CDR3 is TGTGCCAGCAGCCCCGGTAGCGGGAGGGCGGGCACAGATACGCAGTATTTT.

This clonotype was found a few times. The chain couples TRBV20-1 to TRBJ1-6; D perhaps matches TRBD1 (6 bases). The CDR3 is 13 residues long. The germline V gene encodes CDR1 DFQATT and CDR2 SNEGSKA (reference sequence). With 3 bases removed from V and 7 bases from J, the gap between germline ends came to 10 bases. The CDR3 sequence is CSARYRENSPLHF. CDR3 nucleotide sequence: TGCAGTGCTAGGTACAGGGAGAATTCACCCCTCCACTTT.

This clonotype was counted ten times or more. This sequence joins TRBV3-1 and TRBJ1-2; D not certain. Per germline, CDR1 LGHDT and CDR2 YNNKEL (reference sequence). V was trimmed by 1 base and J by 5 bases, leaving 14 bases between them. This CDR3 spans 15 amino acids. Here the CDR3 reads CASSQVAQNRYGYTF. CDR3 coding DNA: TGTGCCAGCAGCCAAGTGGCCCAGAACAGATATGGCTACACCTTC.

The rearrangement joins TRBV7-9 to TRBJ2-3, with 11 bases that match TRBD2. V lost 3 bases, J lost 5 bases, and 10 bases stayed unmatched. Germline loops: CDR1 SEHNR, CDR2 FQNEAQ (reference sequence). This CDR3 region has 17 residues. CDR3 residues: CASSFPASGRRGDTQYF. CDR3 bases: TGTGCCAGCAGCTTCCCTGCTAGCGGGAGGAGAGGAGATACGCAGTATTTT.

At least ten counts were recorded for this clonotype. The rearrangement uses TRBV28 and TRBJ1-2; D ambiguous. This CDR3 has 16 amino acids. Germline assignment: CDR1 MDHEN and CDR2 SYDVKM. Trimming took 3 bases from V and 4 from J, leaving 18 bases between them. The CDR3 sequence: CASSFREDWWSYGYTF. The CDR3 nucleotides are TGTGCCAGCAGTTTTCGCGAGGATTGGTGGTCCTATGGCTACACCTTC.

This clonotype was detected only a few times. The chain employs TRBV19 and TRBJ1-5; no firm D call. Germline V gene lookup returns CDR1 LNHDA and CDR2 SQIVND (reference sequence). V was shortened by 1 base and J by 0 bases, with 10 bases between the two germline ends. This CDR3 spans 16 amino acids. DNA of the CDR3: TGTGCCAGTAGTATAGGAGGGCAAGATAGCAATCAGCCCCAGCATTTT. Amino acid sequence: CASSIGGQDSNQPQHF.

The sample holds many counts of this clonotype. Written as DNA, the CDR3 is TGTGCCAGCAGCTTAGGGCAAAACCCGAGCAATGAGCAGTTCTTC. The encoded protein is CASSLGQNPSNEQFF. The chain uses TRBV13 and TRBJ2-1; D is unclear. Germline V gives CDR1 PRHDT, CDR2 FYEKMQ (reference sequence). Trimming shortened V by 0 bases and J by 6 bases, and 12 bases separated the two germline ends. The CDR3 runs 15 residues.

This clonotype was recorded at least ten times. The gene calls are TRBV11-2 and TRBJ2-3, with D possibly called TRBD1 or TRBD2 (6 bases each). The CDR3 has 15 residues. Trimming took off 3 bases at V and 4 bases at J, with 14 bases between the two ends. Germline assignment: CDR1 SGHAT and CDR2 FQNNGV. The CDR3: CASSFSGAHADTQYF. In DNA, the CDR3 is TGTGCCAGCAGCTTCTCGGGGGCGCACGCAGATACGCAGTATTTT.

The CDR3 spells CSVGPGQGRGPYEQYF. The CDR3 bases are TGCAGCGTTGGACCGGGACAGGGGAGGGGACCGTACGAGCAGTACTTC. This chain uses TRBV29-1 with TRBJ2-7, with 10 bases identical to TRBD1. Germline CDR1 reads SQVTM; CDR2 reads ANQGSEA. The CDR3 has 16 residues. V shed 4 bases, J shed 4 bases, and the junction held 13 bases outside the gene matches.

In its sample, this clonotype was seen a few times. This sequence joins TRBV4-2 and TRBJ2-3, with TRBD2 identical over 12 bases. Trimming at V came to 4 bases and at J to 5 bases, leaving 10 bases not matched to a gene. Germline V gene data show CDR1 as LGHNA and CDR2 as YNFKEQ. The CDR3 extends over 17 amino acids. CDR3 loop: CASSRLAGVLGGDTQYF. The CDR3 region has the DNA TGTGCCAGCAGCCGACTAGCGGGAGTTTTAGGTGGAGATACGCAGTATTTT.

This clonotype was seen a handful of times. V and J are TRBV6-1 and TRBJ2-1, with 10 bases that match TRBD2. V lost 5 bases and J lost 7; bases outside the gene matches: 8. The germline V gene has CDR1 MNHNS and CDR2 SASEGT. CDR3 length equals 15 residues. The CDR3 DNA sequence: TGTGCCAGCAGTACGCTAGCGGGAGTGAGGAATGAGCAGTTCTTC. Amino acids: CASSTLAGVRNEQFF.

This chain connects TRBV11-2 to TRBJ1-3, with TRBD1 matching 8 bases. Germline V gene sequence: CDR1 SGHAT, CDR2 FQNNGV. This CDR3 contains 15 residues. Trimming removed 1 base from V and 9 bases from J; junction bases left unmatched: 8. This chain's CDR3 is CASSLGNQGARTIYF. In DNA, the CDR3 is TGTGCCAGCAGCTTAGGCAATCAGGGGGCCCGCACCATATATTTT. Looking up the rest from reference TRBV11-2 and TRBJ1-3 gives the full variable domain: EAGVAQSPRYKIIEKRQSVAFWCNPISGHATLYWYQQILGQGPKLLIQFQNNGVVDDSQLPKDRFSAERLKGVDSTLKIQPAKLEDSAVYLCASSLGNQGARTIYFGEGSWLTVV.

This clonotype was seen at least ten times. This sequence joins TRBV27 and TRBJ2-7; D is unclear. The CDR3 has 13 residues. Trimming removed 3 bases at V and 5 bases at J, with 11 bases between. Germline loops: CDR1 MNHEY, CDR2 SMNVEV (reference sequence). The chain's CDR3 is CASSFSRTNEQYF. The DNA for the CDR3 is TGTGCCAGCAGTTTTTCCCGGACCAACGAGCAGTACTTC.

This clonotype showed up many times. The gene calls are TRBV11-2 and TRBJ2-7; 7 bases match TRBD1. This CDR3 has 16 amino acids. The V gene's germline CDR1 is SGHAT and CDR2 FQNNGV. V lost 5 bases and J lost 1; bases outside the gene matches: 11. The CDR3 sequence is CASSALRDSLSYEQYF. In DNA form, the CDR3 reads TGTGCCAGCAGCGCCTTGAGGGACAGCCTGTCCTACGAGCAGTACTTC. Combining the CDR3 with reference TRBV11-2 and TRBJ2-7 gives the whole variable domain EAGVAQSPRYKIIEKRQSVAFWCNPISGHATLYWYQQILGQGPKLLIQFQNNGVVDDSQLPKDRFSAERLKGVDSTLKIQPAKLEDSAVYLCASSALRDSLSYEQYFGPGTRLTVT.

The chain combines TRBV19 with TRBJ2-3; maybe TRBD2 (6 bases). In germline, CDR1 is LNHDA, CDR2 SQIVND (reference sequence). The CDR3 length is 11 residues. The V and J ends lost 4 bases and 10 bases respectively, with 9 bases between them. The CDR3 nucleotides read TGTGCCAGTAGTACCGGGGGTGCGCAGTATTTT. It encodes CASSTGGAQYF. The complete variable domain, with remaining parts taken from reference TRBV19 and TRBJ2-3, reads DGGITQSPKYLFRKEGQNVTLSCEQNLNHDAMYWYRQDPGQGLRLIYYSQIVNDFQKGDIAEGYSVSREKKESFPLTVTSAQKNPTAFYLCASSTGGAQYFGPGTRLTVL.

The table lists this clonotype with many counts. The chain recombines TRBV28 with TRBJ2-1; TRBD1 is a possible D gene (5 bases). The germline gives CDR1 MDHEN, CDR2 SYDVKM. V lost 5 bases to trimming and J lost 7 bases, with 18 bases between them. CDR3 length equals 15 residues. The CDR3 region is CASSPPRDPRNEQFF. The DNA for the CDR3 is TGTGCCAGCAGTCCCCCCAGGGATCCGAGGAATGAGCAGTTCTTC. Complete variable domain (other parts from reference TRBV28 and TRBJ2-1): DVKVTQSSRYLVKRTGEKVFLECVQDMDHENMFWYRQDPGLGLRLIYFSYDVKMKEKGDIPEGYSVSREKKERFSLILESASTNQTSMYLCASSPPRDPRNEQFFGPGTRLTVL.

This clonotype appeared a few times. The CDR3 sequence is CASTMGQGATYEQYF. Written as DNA, the CDR3 is TGTGCCAGCACCATGGGACAGGGGGCAACCTACGAGCAGTACTTC. This chain links TRBV6-1 with TRBJ2-7; 12 nucleotides line up with TRBD1. This CDR3 region has 15 residues. From germline, CDR1 is MNHNS and CDR2 SASEGT. Trimming took 7 bases from V and 2 from J; bases not matched to a gene: 6.

V gene TRBV11-2 combines with J gene TRBJ1-1; 8 bases are shared with TRBD1. Losses at the gene ends were 1 base for V and 1 base for J; bases not matched to a gene: 8. The CDR3 contains 17 residues. The germline V gene has CDR1 SGHAT and CDR2 FQNNGV. CDR3 region: CASSLVGQGARNTEAFF. DNA for the CDR3: TGTGCCAGCAGCTTAGTGGGTCAGGGGGCGCGGAACACTGAAGCTTTCTTT.

This clonotype was observed at least ten times. The V and J genes are TRBV9 and TRBJ2-3, with D perhaps matching TRBD2 (5 bases). V lost 5 bases, J lost 5 bases, and 18 bases lay in between. CDR1 and CDR2 from the germline V gene are SGDLS and YYNGEE. The CDR3 is made up of 15 amino acids. CDR3 region: CASSRTTGGGDTQYF. DNA for the CDR3: TGTGCCAGCAGTCGAACTACCGGAGGCGGAGATACGCAGTATTTT.